This TCR beta chain was identified in a study of identical twins. This clonotype was found many times. Using its own MiXCR run on the 5' RACE reads, TCRdb lists one record per CDR3 protein. Among 500,000 to 700,000 distinct CDR3 sequences listed, roughly 7.1% were seen once. Per the germline V gene, CDR1 is KGHDR and CDR2 is SFDVKD. Trimming at V came to 7 bases and at J to 5 bases, leaving 14 bases not matched to a gene. The CDR3 is 16 amino acids. These sequences were also reported in another study, on yellow fever vaccine responses in identical twins.

This chain joins TRBV24-1 and TRBJ1-2, with 8 bases that match TRBD1. The clonotype comes from a young woman in good health. Material for sequencing was PBMCs. Here the CDR3 DNA reads TGTGCCACCAGCGGGACAGGTAGTCATGTGGGGTATGGCTACACCTTC. This translates into CATSGTGSHVGYGYTF.